The clone carrying this T cell receptor (beta chain) was found many times. The data derive from a study of T-cell reconstitution after alpha-beta-depleted transplantation in children. TCRbeta library preparation incorporated unique molecular identifiers. TCRdb recomputed calls from the PCR reads with MiXCR, one row per CDR3 protein. In the table there are some 200,000 distinct CDR3 sequences, 13% to 15% of which are singletons. This receptor was obtained from a human donor who donated a stem cell graft to a child with acute lymphoblastic leukemia. Sequenced material: PBMCs from the stem cell graft donor, taken from the stem cell graft.

CDR3 DNA: TGTGCCAGCAGTTCCACGGCGGACGGAGGCACAGATACGCAGTATTTT. This codes for CASSSTADGGTDTQYF. The chain links TRBV6-4 to TRBJ2-3, with no clear D. The V gene's germline CDR1 is MRHNA and CDR2 SNTAGT. The CDR3 extends over 16 amino acids. V lost 5 bases and J lost 1, with 16 bases in between.